The 14 T cell receptor beta chains reported below all come from one sample, sequenced in a study of T-cell reconstitution after alpha-beta-depleted transplantation in children listed by TCRdb under 2016. Libraries were constructed by PCR. TCRdb lists the instrument as Illumina HiSeq 2500. Molecular barcoding was employed in the preparation of TCR libraries, with unique molecular identifiers being used to normalize TCRbeta repertoire quantification. The public reads were run again by TCRdb, first through fastp at Q25 and then through MiXCR, and only productive beta chains were kept. CDR3 protein duplicates are merged, each entry listing the most common genes and DNA. The sample table lists hundreds of thousands of distinct CDR3 sequences, under 15% of them with a count of one. The top ten clonotypes cover about 0.79% of the sample. Reading the label with the study, this specimen's treatment or condition is: allogeneic hematopoietic cell transplantation with graft depleted of TCRalphabeta T cells and CD19 B cells.

The material sequenced was PBMCs, taken before TCRalphabeta/CD19-depleted stem cell transplant. These receptor sequences come from a girl aged 2-10 years with congenital amegakaryocytic thrombocytopenia, due to receive a stem cell transplant.

This clonotype has ten or more counts. The V call is TRBV10-3, the J call TRBJ2-7; weak D call: TRBD1 (6 bases). CDR1 is ENHRY and CDR2 is SYGVKD in the germline V gene. The CDR3 is 12 residues long. V lost 10 bases to trimming and J lost 5 bases, with 15 bases between them. The CDR3 reads CATRGLEDEQYF. The CDR3 DNA sequence: TGTGCCACCAGGGGTTTGGAGGACGAGCAGTACTTC.

The table lists this clonotype with many counts. The J gene is TRBJ2-1, the V gene TRBV20-1; 9 nucleotides match TRBD2. The length of the CDR3 is 15 residues. Germline V gene data show CDR1 as DFQATT and CDR2 as SNEGSKA (reference sequence). Germline trimming cut 0 bases from V and 4 bases from J; bases unmatched to any gene: 4. DNA for the CDR3: TGCAGTGCTAGAGATCCTAGCGGGACTTACAATGAGCAGTTCTTC. It specifies CSARDPSGTYNEQFF.

This clonotype was counted between two and nine times. This chain uses TRBV5-1 with TRBJ2-5; D might be TRBD1 (5 bases). Germline loops: CDR1 SGHRS, CDR2 YFSETQ. The CDR3 is 15 amino acids. Trimming cost V 1 base and J 3 bases, with 13 bases left between them. The CDR3 loop is CASSLSSGAEETQYF. In nucleotides, the CDR3 is TGCGCCAGCAGCTTGTCAAGTGGGGCGGAAGAGACCCAGTACTTC.

This clonotype was counted many times. This chain uses TRBV10-3 with TRBJ1-2; tentatively, D is TRBD1 (5 bases). The CDR3 is 14 residues long. V lost 4 bases and J 5 bases, leaving 14 bases between the germline ends. Germline values: CDR1 ENHRY, CDR2 SYGVKD. In nucleotides, the CDR3 is TGTGCCATCAGTGTGAGCTCGGGGCGTTATGGCTACACCTTC. Protein product: CAISVSSGRYGYTF.

V and J are TRBV5-1 and TRBJ2-5, with D tentatively TRBD1 or TRBD2 (6 bases each). Germline V gives CDR1 SGHRS, CDR2 YFSETQ. V was shortened by 4 bases and J by 7 bases, with 17 bases between the two germline ends. This CDR3 spans 14 amino acids. Here the CDR3 DNA reads TGCGCCAGCAGCGGAGGGACATATTCGGGGACCCAGTACTTC. It codes for CASSGGTYSGTQYF.

This clonotype was found many times. The rearrangement links TRBV12-3 or TRBV12-4 to TRBJ1-2; 7 bases fit TRBD1. With 7 bases clipped from V and 4 bases from J, the junction kept 6 bases outside the gene matches. The CDR3 covers 13 residues. The CDR3 DNA reads as TGTGCCAGCACCTTGGGGACAGCCTATGGCTACACCTTC. Protein sequence: CASTLGTAYGYTF.

This rearrangement joins TRBV10-2 to TRBJ2-7, with TRBD2 identical over 7 bases. The V gene end was trimmed by 5 bases and the J gene end by 3 bases; junction bases not matched to a gene: 10. The CDR3 extends over 15 amino acids. CDR1 and CDR2 (germline): WSHSY, SAAADI. The CDR3 region has the DNA TGCGCCAGCAGTCGGGACTACCGGGTTGGCTACGAGCAGTACTTC. Amino acid sequence: CASSRDYRVGYEQYF.

This clonotype was seen repeatedly, ten times or more. The rearrangement uses TRBV5-1 and TRBJ1-3; no clear D. The germline V gene encodes CDR1 SGHRS and CDR2 YFSETQ. CDR3 length equals 15 residues. Trimming took 4 bases from V and 2 from J, leaving 13 bases between them. CDR3: CASSRLPETGNTIYF. The CDR3 DNA follows: TGCGCCAGCAGCCGGTTGCCAGAGACTGGAAACACCATATATTTT.

CDR3 loop: CSACEEAFQETQYF. CDR3 nucleotide sequence: TGCAGCGCGTGTGAAGAAGCGTTCCAAGAGACCCAGTACTTC. The chain uses TRBV29-1 and TRBJ2-5; D unresolved. CDR1 is SQVTM and CDR2 is ANQGSEA in the germline V gene. Trimming left V 7 bases short and J 1 base short, with 16 bases between. The CDR3 has 14 residues.

CDR3 DNA: TGTGCCAGCAGTCCTATTTACAGGAGTGAGACCCAGTACTTC. The encoded protein is CASSPIYRSETQYF. V gene TRBV7-6 combines with J gene TRBJ2-5, with D perhaps TRBD1 (5 bases). The ends were cut back, 6 bases at V and 5 bases at J, with 16 bases in the middle. Germline assignment: CDR1 SGHVS and CDR2 FNYEAQ. This CDR3 comprises 14 residues. Based on the CDR3 plus reference TRBV7-6 and TRBJ2-5, the full variable domain is GAGVSQSPRYKVTKRGQDVALRCDPISGHVSLYWYRQALGQGPEFLTYFNYEAQQDKSGLPNDRFSAERPEGSISTLTIQRTEQRDSAMYRCASSPIYRSETQYFGPGTRLLVL.

The sample holds a few counts of this clonotype. The chain carries TRBV12-3 or TRBV12-4 and TRBJ2-1; possibly TRBD1 or TRBD2 for D (5 bases each). The V gene lost 6 bases and the J gene lost 5 bases, with 14 bases spanning the gap. The CDR3 consists of 14 residues. The CDR3 coding sequence is TGTGCCAGCAGCCACCTGAGGGGAGACAATGAGCAGTTCTTC. Amino acids: CASSHLRGDNEQFF.

At least ten counts were recorded for this clonotype. The chain is built from TRBV20-1 and TRBJ1-2; 7 bases match TRBD1. Unmatched junction bases numbered 15, after V lost 0 bases and J lost 5 bases. CDR1 is DFQATT and CDR2 is SNEGSKA in the germline V gene (reference sequence). The CDR3 runs to 17 residues. DNA of the CDR3: TGCAGTGCTAGAGATGTGACAGGGAAAGGCGTGAGTTATGGCTACACCTTC. This translates into CSARDVTGKGVSYGYTF.

This clonotype was found a few times. This rearrangement joins TRBV24-1 to TRBJ2-1; TRBD2 agrees at 14 bases. This CDR3 has 18 amino acids. Germline values: CDR1 KGHDR, CDR2 SFDVKD. Unmatched junction bases numbered 12, after V lost 4 bases and J lost 8 bases. CDR3 coding DNA: TGTGCCACCAGTGACCGCTTCGGGACTAGCGGGAGTATGTATGAGCAGTTCTTC. Its translation is CATSDRFGTSGSMYEQFF.

There are many counts of this clonotype. This chain links TRBV7-2 with TRBJ2-1, with TRBD1 identical over 8 bases. The CDR3 is made up of 17 amino acids. Trimming removed 2 bases from V and 9 bases from J; junction bases left unmatched: 15. Germline assignment: CDR1 SGHTA and CDR2 FQGNSA. In DNA, the CDR3 is TGTGCCAGCAGCTTATTCCCCCCGGACAGGGAGTGGGGTGAGCAGTTCTTC. Translated: CASSLFPPDREWGEQFF.